A selection of T cell receptor beta chains follows, all from one sample in a study of T-cell memory formation after mild COVID-19. One entry per CDR3 protein results from TCRdb running MiXCR on the 5' RACE reads. The repertoire holds 250,000 to 350,000 distinct CDR3 sequences, with roughly 17% as singletons. Sequencing was done on a sample of PBMCs or a T cell subset sorted from them (not recorded which). The receptors come from a man between 18 and 29 years old who had mild COVID-19 (a few samples of this study predate the infection). Cell type and time point are not known. CDR3s include the opening cysteine and the closing phenylalanine or tryptophan. A D gene is named only where the DNA matches it firmly. The size of a clone is reported for some rows only, either as once, few or many, or as a class for expanded clones.

V	J	D	length	size	CDR3	DNA
TRBV9	TRBJ2-3	-	14	few	CASSVGSTEDTQYF	TGTGCCAGCAGCGTAGGATCGACAGAGGATACGCAGTATTTT
TRBV9	TRBJ2-5	-	13	-	CASSAAPGETQYF	TGTGCCAGCAGCGCCGCCCCCGGGGAGACCCAGTACTTC
TRBV20-1	TRBJ2-7	TRBD2	18	many	CSARGQRGDRAAPHQQYF	TGCAGTGCTAGAGGGCAGCGGGGGGATCGGGCAGCTCCTCATCAGCAGTACTTC
TRBV9	TRBJ1-5	-	16	-	CASSVTGGGSNQPQHF	TGTGCCAGCAGTGTAACTGGGGGGGGAAGCAATCAGCCCCAGCATTTT
TRBV5-5	TRBJ2-3	-	14	once	CASSLDKWTDTQYF	TGTGCCAGCAGCTTGGACAAGTGGACAGATACGCAGTATTTT
TRBV5-1	TRBJ2-1	-	19	few	CASSLDIYRDSSSYNEQFF	TGCGCCAGCAGCTTGGATATTTATCGGGACTCAAGCTCCTACAATGAGCAGTTCTTC
TRBV5-8	TRBJ1-5	-	16	-	CASGRGGAEANQPQHF	TGTGCCAGCGGCCGGGGAGGGGCGGAAGCGAATCAGCCCCAGCATTTT
TRBV6-5	TRBJ1-1	-	12	few	CASSPTGLLAFF	TGTGCCAGCAGCCCTACCGGGCTTCTGGCTTTCTTT
TRBV4-2	TRBJ2-1	-	16	few	CASSQAPQGRGYEQFF	TGTGCCAGCAGCCAAGCTCCACAGGGGCGGGGCTATGAGCAGTTCTTC
TRBV7-6	TRBJ1-6	TRBD1	15	-	CASSLRTGGVSPLHF	TGTGCCAGCAGCCTTCGTACAGGGGGCGTTTCACCCCTCCACTTT
TRBV19	TRBJ2-3	-	13	few	CASSVYKADTQYF	TGTGCCAGTAGTGTTTACAAAGCAGATACGCAGTATTTT
TRBV5-1	TRBJ2-2	-	15	few	CASEASTPSNGELFF	TGCGCCAGCGAGGCTTCTACCCCCTCCAACGGGGAGCTGTTTTTT
TRBV6-5	TRBJ1-1	-	14	-	CASSSPGWGTEAFF	TGTGCCAGCAGTTCCCCAGGGTGGGGAACTGAAGCTTTCTTT
TRBV4-3	TRBJ1-1	TRBD1	16	-	CASSLVRGTGRPEAFF	TGCGCCAGCAGCCTCGTACGTGGGACAGGGCGCCCTGAAGCTTTCTTT
TRBV7-3	TRBJ2-2	TRBD1	18	-	CASSPDPDRVVVAGELFF	TGTGCCAGCAGCCCCGACCCGGACAGGGTGGTGGTAGCCGGGGAGCTGTTTTTT
TRBV7-9	TRBJ1-1	-	15	-	CASSLELGMNTEAFF	TGTGCCAGCAGCTTAGAGTTAGGGATGAACACTGAAGCTTTCTTT
TRBV18	TRBJ1-1	-	16	few	CASSPQSGGVGTEAFF	TGTGCCAGCTCACCACAGTCCGGGGGTGTGGGAACTGAAGCTTTCTTT
TRBV7-2	TRBJ2-5	-	13	-	CASSRAGKETQYF	TGTGCCAGCAGCCGTGCGGGGAAAGAGACCCAGTACTTC
TRBV5-1	TRBJ2-1	-	15	few	CASSTGQTSYNEQFF	TGCGCCAGCAGCACGGGCCAGACCTCCTACAATGAGCAGTTCTTC
TRBV20-1	TRBJ2-3	TRBD1	14	-	CSAKDRGSTDTQYF	TGCAGTGCCAAGGACAGGGGGAGTACAGATACGCAGTATTTT
TRBV7-2	TRBJ1-3	-	12	many	CASSSAGNTIYF	TGTGCCAGCAGCTCGGCTGGAAACACCATATATTTT
TRBV12-5	TRBJ1-1	-	14	-	CASVLEGWSAEAFF	TGTGCTAGTGTTTTAGAGGGGTGGAGCGCTGAAGCTTTCTTT
TRBV20-1	TRBJ1-1	TRBD1	16	many	CSAKLTGDGCCTEAFF	TGCAGTGCAAAACTTACAGGGGACGGTTGCTGCACTGAAGCTTTCTTT
TRBV2	TRBJ2-5	-	15	once	CASSEGTVVTETQYF	TGTGCCAGCAGTGAAGGGACCGTCGTGACAGAGACCCAGTACTTC
TRBV6-5	TRBJ1-6	-	15	-	CASSPLWGAKSPLHF	TGTGCCAGCAGTCCTCTGTGGGGCGCGAAGTCACCCCTCCACTTT